Shown below are 5 T cell receptor beta chains from a single sample sequenced in a study of post-analysis software for immune sequencing data. Study conclusions and caveats: Among roughly 5 TRBV segments more frequent in patients than controls were TRBV5-6, TRBV5-1 and TRBV20-1.

For these TCRs, the target antigens are not known. The library was made from cDNA and included unique molecular identifiers. TCRdb reanalysed the PCR reads using MiXCR and keeps one entry per CDR3 protein. The sample contains 740,000 or so distinct CDR3 sequences, about 57% of which appear only once. Sequences were obtained from blood. These receptors came from a girl aged 5 to 17 with multiple sclerosis.

The rearrangement links TRBV20-1 to TRBJ2-1; 7 bases align to TRBD1. Germline values: CDR1 DFQATT, CDR2 SNEGSKA (reference sequence). CDR3 length: 18 residues. V lost 3 bases and J lost 6; bases outside the gene matches: 20. CDR3 loop: CSASLLGQVVRSGNEQFF. For the CDR3, the DNA is TGCAGTGCTAGTCTCCTCGGACAGGTGGTCCGATCAGGCAATGAGCAGTTCTTC.

V gene TRBV3-1 combines with J gene TRBJ2-5; D is unresolved. Per the germline V gene, CDR1 is LGHDT and CDR2 is YNNKEL (reference sequence). This CDR3 is 15 amino acids long. Trimming took off 0 bases at V and 11 bases at J, with 19 bases between the two ends. CDR3 region: CASSQDGRSYNEQYF. DNA for the CDR3: TGTGCCAGCAGCCAAGATGGACGGTCGTACAATGAGCAGTACTTC.

The chain couples TRBV20-1 to TRBJ1-2; 7 bases fit TRBD1. This CDR3 is built from 14 residues. V lost 6 bases to trimming and J lost 4 bases; unmatched junction nucleotides: 11. Germline V CDR1 and CDR2: DFQATT, SNEGSKA (reference sequence). CDR3 loop: CSARKQGLSYGYTF. CDR3 coding DNA: TGCAGTGCGAGGAAACAGGGGTTATCCTATGGCTACACCTTC.

This clonotype was picked up a small number of times. CDR3 coding DNA: TGTGCCAGCAGTGACGAGCAGTCGCAGTTCTTC. Amino acid sequence: CASSDEQSQFF. J is TRBJ2-1 and V is TRBV6-4; no firm D call. Germline lookup yields CDR1 MRHNA and CDR2 SNTAGT. Trimming took off 2 bases at V and 12 bases at J, with 8 bases between the two ends. This CDR3 comprises 11 residues.

This clonotype was seen a few times. This rearrangement joins TRBV20-1 to TRBJ2-5, with 7 positions matching TRBD1. The CDR3 has 12 amino acids. Germline lookup yields CDR1 DFQATT and CDR2 SNEGSKA (reference sequence). V lost 1 base, J lost 11 bases, and 7 bases stayed unmatched. The CDR3 loop is CSARAGQKEQYF. For the CDR3, the DNA is TGCAGTGCTAGAGCGGGACAGAAGGAGCAGTACTTC.